The 14 T cell receptor beta chains listed next were all sequenced from one sample in a study of OX40 agonist ivuxolimab in advanced cancers. The method was the immunoSEQ multiplex PCR assay. TCRdb holds this immuneACCESS table with in-frame rearrangements only. Some clones are missing; in checked studies, unresolved V genes explain under half, and the rest has no known cause. This sample lists 90,000 to 150,000 clones; 75% to 90% were detected once. Of the sample, under 0.7% falls within the top ten clones. The sequencing used CD4+ or CD8+ T cells sorted from blood, collected in a trial of the OX40 agonist ivuxolimab. The source of these receptors is an adult with an advanced solid tumor such as melanoma, head and neck, liver or kidney cancer.

The CDR3 loop is CASSSGLRETQYF. As DNA, the CDR3 is TGCGCCAGCAGCTCCGGACTACGCGAGACCCAGTACTTC. V usage is TRBV5-1 and J usage is TRBJ2-5; D possibly corresponds to TRBD2 (6 bases). Trimming shortened V by 3 bases and J by 5 bases, and 11 bases separated the two germline ends. Germline V lookup: CDR1 SGHRS, CDR2 YFSETQ. The CDR3 consists of 13 residues. Full variable domain (remainder filled in from reference TRBV5-1 and TRBJ2-5): KAGVTQTPRYLIKTRGQQVTLSCSPISGHRSVSWYQQTPGQGLQFLFEYFSETQRNKGNFPGRFSGRQFSNSRSEMNVSTLELGDSALYLCASSSGLRETQYFGPGTRLLVL.

This clone was recorded a few times. V and J are TRBV19 and TRBJ1-5; D is unresolved. The CDR3 length is 13 residues. CDR1 is LNHDA and CDR2 is SQIVND in the germline V gene (reference sequence). The ends were cut back, 9 bases at V and 6 bases at J, with 15 bases in the middle. The CDR3 sequence is CASAGGSGQPQHF. The CDR3 nucleotides read TGTGCCAGCGCCGGAGGATCTGGTCAGCCCCAGCATTTT.

The chain is built from TRBV7-2 and TRBJ2-1; 11 nucleotides match TRBD2. V dropped 7 bases and J dropped 6; count of bases not matched to a gene: 8. The CDR3 runs to 15 residues. Looked up from germline, CDR1 is SGHTA and CDR2 is FQGNSA. CDR3 region: CASTIIAGGLNEQFF. CDR3 coding DNA: TGTGCCAGCACCATTATAGCGGGGGGGCTCAATGAGCAGTTCTTC.

The gene calls are TRBV2 and TRBJ2-7, with a tentative D call TRBD1 (6 bases). Germline V lookup: CDR1 SNHLY, CDR2 FYNNEI. Between the trimmed V and J ends, which lost 5 bases and 1 base, there was a span of 9 bases. The CDR3 sequence is 13 residues long. CDR3 in amino acids: CASSLGQSYEQYF. The CDR3 DNA sequence: TGTGCCAGCAGTCTAGGACAGTCCTACGAGCAGTACTTC.

The chain joins TRBV6-1 to TRBJ2-3, with D perhaps given as TRBD1 or TRBD2 (6 bases each). This CDR3 is built from 13 residues. V gave up 8 bases and J gave up 3 bases, with 12 bases separating them. The germline V gene has CDR1 MNHNS and CDR2 SASEGT. CDR3 residues: CASRRGRTDTQYF. The DNA for the CDR3 is TGTGCCAGCCGGAGGGGGAGGACAGATACGCAGTATTTT.

The chain recombines TRBV2 with TRBJ1-6; D ambiguous. V was shortened by 1 base and J by 2 bases, with 12 bases between the two germline ends. The length of the CDR3 is 17 residues. Germline-derived CDR1 and CDR2 are SNHLY and FYNNEI. The DNA of the CDR3 is TGTGCCAGCAGTGAAGGTAACCCGAGCACCTATAATTCACCCCTCCACTTT. This encodes CASSEGNPSTYNSPLHF.

The V gene is TRBV6-5, the J gene TRBJ2-7; the D gene is possibly TRBD1 (6 bases). Germline assignment: CDR1 MNHEY and CDR2 SVGAGI. This CDR3 is 13 amino acids long. The V and J ends lost 6 bases and 3 bases respectively, with 12 bases between them. The CDR3 region has the DNA TGTGCCAGCAGCTTACGAGGGGGCTACGAGCAGTACTTC. It encodes CASSLRGGYEQYF.

This chain uses TRBV28 with TRBJ1-5; D not certain. V was cut by 4 bases and J by 7 bases, with 8 bases left in between. The CDR3 runs 12 residues. Germline values: CDR1 MDHEN, CDR2 SYDVKM. The CDR3 sequence is CASSSSGQPQHF. The CDR3, as DNA: TGTGCCAGCAGTTCCAGCGGGCAGCCCCAGCATTTT.

The chain joins TRBV2 to TRBJ2-7; 8 bases map to TRBD2. CDR3 length equals 13 residues. Trimming cost V 6 bases and J 1 base; bases outside gene matches: 2. CDR1 is SNHLY and CDR2 is FYNNEI in the germline V gene. This CDR3 is CASRLAASYEQYF. For the CDR3, the DNA is TGTGCCAGCAGACTAGCGGCTTCCTACGAGCAGTACTTC.

The V call is TRBV6-5, the J call TRBJ1-2, with TRBD1 matching over 7 bases. Germline V gene data show CDR1 as MNHEY and CDR2 as SVGAGI. The length of the CDR3 is 14 residues. The V gene end was trimmed by 3 bases and the J gene end by 4 bases; junction bases not matched to a gene: 5. CDR3: CASSYRQGGYGYTF. Here the CDR3 DNA reads TGTGCCAGCAGTTATAGACAGGGAGGCTATGGCTACACCTTC.

CDR3 sequence reads: CASSEVAGSVTEAFF. The DNA of the CDR3 is TGTGCCAGCAGTGAAGTTGCAGGGAGTGTTACTGAAGCTTTCTTT. The J gene is TRBJ1-1, the V gene TRBV2; TRBD1 might be the D (5 bases). CDR1 SNHLY and CDR2 FYNNEI come from the germline V gene. The ends were cut back, 1 base at V and 5 bases at J, with 14 bases in the middle. The CDR3 sequence is 15 residues long.

The rearrangement joins TRBV28 to TRBJ1-5; D unresolved. Germline CDR1 MDHEN, CDR2 SYDVKM. The CDR3 length is 13 residues. V dropped 2 bases and J dropped 5 bases, with 7 bases sitting between them. The CDR3 sequence: CASSLPGYQPQHF. The CDR3 DNA reads TGTGCCAGCAGTTTACCCGGGTATCAGCCCCAGCATTTT.

This clone was counted once. The chain uses TRBV10-3 and TRBJ1-1; D is ambiguous. Deletions cut 0 bases from V and 1 base from J, with 9 bases between. The CDR3 runs 15 residues. CDR1 is ENHRY, CDR2 SYGVKD, per germline. The CDR3 DNA is TGTGCCATCAGTGAGTCTCCCGATGGGAACACTGAAGCTTTCTTT. Amino acids: CAISESPDGNTEAFF.

This chain joins TRBV7-9 and TRBJ1-6; tentatively, D is TRBD1 (5 bases). Trimming removed 0 bases from V and 9 bases from J, with 6 bases in between. The CDR3 sequence is 13 residues long. Germline V gene data show CDR1 as SEHNR and CDR2 as FQNEAQ (reference sequence). The CDR3 DNA sequence: TGTGCCAGCAGCTTAGCGGGGGGTTCACCCCTCCACTTT. It translates to CASSLAGGSPLHF.